This TCR beta chain was sequenced for a study of control samples from healthy donors and cancer patients (TCRdb year 2020). Library generation was performed with the immunoSEQ multiplex PCR assay. Held by TCRdb, this immuneACCESS table contains in-frame sequences only and omits some clones. Under half of the omission traces to an unresolved V gene where checked; the cause of the rest is unknown. The table for this sample lists some 150,000 clones; 90% to 95% of them were counted only once. The top ten clonotypes cover about 1.4% of the sample. This clone was counted a single time. Its antigen is not yet known. No base quality values were provided; no much bigger clone lies one nucleotide off. According to the germline V gene (reference sequence), CDR1 reads LNHDA and CDR2 reads SQIVND. The CDR3 has 16 amino acids, counting the end cysteine and phenylalanine. Left in the record is the CDR3 DNA by itself, 48 bases read in frame from the first base. Here V drops 1 base and J drops 1 base, and the junction holds 5 bases not matched to any gene.

This receptor was taken from a woman aged 25 to 39 in good health. The chain joins TRBV19 to TRBJ2-3; 7 of the junction bases match TRBD2. The source material was blood. The sequence in DNA is TGTGCCAGTAGTATAGGGTCCAGCGGGGGCACAGATACGCAGTATTTT. It specifies CASSIGSSGGTDTQYF.